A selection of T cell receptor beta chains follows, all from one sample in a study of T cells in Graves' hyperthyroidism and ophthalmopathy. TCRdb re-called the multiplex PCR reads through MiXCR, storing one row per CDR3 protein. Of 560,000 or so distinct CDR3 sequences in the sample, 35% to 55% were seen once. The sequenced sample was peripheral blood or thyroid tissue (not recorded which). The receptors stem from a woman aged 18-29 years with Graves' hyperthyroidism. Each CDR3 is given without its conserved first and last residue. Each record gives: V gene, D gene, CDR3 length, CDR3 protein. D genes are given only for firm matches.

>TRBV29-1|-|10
SALEGDYEQY
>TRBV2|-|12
ASSPASFNQPQH
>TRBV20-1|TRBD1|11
SARQGRNEKLF
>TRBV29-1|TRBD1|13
SVAPYGQGAYEQY
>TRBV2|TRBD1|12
ASRGTGGNQPQY
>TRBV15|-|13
ATSRDPGANSPLH
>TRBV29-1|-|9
SASGETEAF
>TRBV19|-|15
ASRVARDRTRNTEAF
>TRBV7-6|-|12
ASSSAAMNTEAF
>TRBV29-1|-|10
SVEGSGGGYT
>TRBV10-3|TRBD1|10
AIGQENSPLH
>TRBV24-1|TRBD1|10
ALRTGAYEQY
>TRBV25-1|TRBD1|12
ASRHGTVGEKLF
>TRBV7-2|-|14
ASSQGPGLENTEAF
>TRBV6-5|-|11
ASSYGYREKLF
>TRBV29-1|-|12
SVELSGDTGELF
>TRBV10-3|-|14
ASTPDPSGVGYEQY
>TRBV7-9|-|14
ASSQDPGSYPYEQY
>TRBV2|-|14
ASIRSVGAMAETQY
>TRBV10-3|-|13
AISESAGEESPLH
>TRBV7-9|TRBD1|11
ASSRDRGTTAF
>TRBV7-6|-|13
ASSFPQTGTTEAF
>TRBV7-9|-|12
ASSPWTDGQPQH
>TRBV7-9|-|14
ASSLGPRVANQPQH
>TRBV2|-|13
ASSPSTGLNQPQH
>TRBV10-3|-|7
AISYEAF